The 30 T cell receptor beta chains in this list originate from one sample, sequenced in a study of T cells in Graves' hyperthyroidism and ophthalmopathy. RNA transcripts gave rise to amplified TCR beta CDR3 regions. HTBI primers were employed in a first-round RT-PCR of the TCR CDR3. Each CDR3 protein gets one entry after TCRdb re-called the multiplex PCR reads with MiXCR. Seen here are hundreds of thousands of distinct CDR3 sequences, roughly 37% observed once, and the top ten hold 7% to 10%. The sample consisted of blood. The receptors derive from a man between 18 and 35 years old with Graves' hyperthyroidism.

In its sample, this clonotype was seen many times. This chain uses TRBV20-1 with TRBJ2-6; D unclear. V was clipped by 6 bases and J by 4 bases, with 13 bases between them. The CDR3 consists of 14 residues. Germline CDR1 reads DFQATT; CDR2 reads SNEGSKA (reference sequence). CDR3 in amino acids: CSAPSLAGANVLTF. For the CDR3, the DNA is TGCAGTGCGCCTTCCCTGGCCGGGGCCAACGTCCTGACTTTC.

The chain combines TRBV12-3 or TRBV12-4 with TRBJ1-1, with 11 bases that match TRBD1. This CDR3 spans 13 amino acids. The V segment lost 6 bases and the J segment 10 bases; nucleotides outside the gene matches: 7. The chain's CDR3 is CASSSGTGGLAFF. The CDR3 bases are TGTGCCAGCAGCTCCGGGACAGGGGGTTTAGCTTTCTTT.

DNA for the CDR3: TGTGCCAGCAGTCTAATGTCGGTTAATGAAAAACTGTTTTTT. Translation: CASSLMSVNEKLFF. The gene calls are TRBV6-5 and TRBJ1-4; D gene uncertain. There are 14 residues in the CDR3. In germline, CDR1 is MNHEY, CDR2 SVGAGI. Trimming stripped 5 bases from V and 4 bases from J, with 11 bases between.

The chain employs TRBV11-2 and TRBJ2-7; 7 positions match TRBD1. Germline V gene data show CDR1 as SGHAT and CDR2 as FQNNGV. This CDR3 comprises 16 residues. J was trimmed by 4 bases and V by 1 base; bases with no gene match: 10. The chain's CDR3 is CASSLGPGQFRYEQYF. The CDR3 DNA sequence: TGTGCCAGCAGCTTAGGTCCGGGACAGTTCCGGTACGAGCAGTACTTC.

This clonotype appeared a single time. The chain joins TRBV7-9 to TRBJ2-5, with D maybe TRBD1 (6 bases). The CDR3 spans 13 residues. Trimming stripped 8 bases from V and 5 bases from J, with 15 bases between. The germline V gene has CDR1 SEHNR and CDR2 FQNEAQ (reference sequence). CDR3 loop: CASGSGVHETQYF. In DNA, the CDR3 is TGTGCCAGCGGTTCAGGGGTCCATGAGACCCAGTACTTC.

This clonotype was detected a few times. The rearrangement joins TRBV20-1 to TRBJ1-2, with D possibly TRBD1 on 5 matching bases. Germline V gene sequence: CDR1 DFQATT, CDR2 SNEGSKA (reference sequence). The CDR3 contains 12 residues. Trimming removed 4 bases at V and 2 bases at J, with 8 bases between. The CDR3 DNA follows: TGCAGTGCTACAGGGTCCAACTATGGCTACACCTTC. The encoded protein is CSATGSNYGYTF.

The chain links TRBV7-3 to TRBJ2-7; a weak D match, TRBD1 (6 bases). Trimming shortened V by 4 bases and J by 2 bases, and 18 bases separated the two germline ends. CDR1 is SGHTA and CDR2 is FQGTGA in the germline V gene. This CDR3 is built from 16 residues. The CDR3 reads CASSSTTGQSPYEQYF. As DNA, the CDR3 is TGTGCCAGCAGCTCAACTACAGGGCAGAGTCCCTACGAGCAGTACTTC.

In the case of this clonotype: This may be a read error, as it is one base from a much larger clone. The rearrangement uses TRBV20-1 and TRBJ1-5, with a possible D match to TRBD1 (5 bases). CDR1 and CDR2 (germline): DFQATT, SNEGSKA (reference sequence). The CDR3 runs to 14 residues. The V end lost 3 bases, the J end lost 5 bases, and 14 bases lay between the germline ends. CDR3 residues: CSARLGEGHQPQHF. The CDR3 bases are TGCAGTGCTAGGTTGGGCGAGGGGCATCAGCCCCAGCATTTT.

The J gene is TRBJ1-6, the V gene TRBV7-4, with D possibly being TRBD1 (5 bases). Trimming stripped 5 bases from V and 8 bases from J, with 22 bases between. Germline-derived CDR1 and CDR2 are SGHVT and SQSDAQ. CDR3 length equals 17 residues. This chain's CDR3 is CASSQPNPGTLHSPLHF. For the CDR3, the DNA is TGTGCCAGCAGCCAACCAAACCCCGGGACCCTTCATTCACCCCTCCACTTT.

The chain is built from TRBV7-9 and TRBJ2-7, with D perhaps matching TRBD1 (5 bases). The V and J ends lost 5 bases and 0 bases respectively, with 14 bases between them. The CDR3 runs 15 residues. Germline CDR1 is SEHNR and CDR2 is FQNEAQ (reference sequence). Here the CDR3 DNA reads TGTGCCAGCAGCCCAGGGAAATCCCCCTCCTACGAGCAGTACTTC. Its protein product is CASSPGKSPSYEQYF.

V usage is TRBV19 and J usage is TRBJ2-5; D is possibly TRBD2 (7 bases). Per the germline V gene, CDR1 is LNHDA and CDR2 is SQIVND (reference sequence). The CDR3 totals 18 residues. Trimming pared 5 bases from V and 2 bases from J, leaving 24 bases between. The CDR3 here is CASSASSGGSGQQETQYF. DNA of the CDR3: TGTGCCAGTAGTGCCAGTTCGGGAGGCTCGGGACAACAAGAGACCCAGTACTTC.

The chain joins TRBV27 to TRBJ2-2; D might be TRBD1 (6 bases). V was clipped by 5 bases and J by 4 bases, with 8 bases between them. This CDR3 contains 13 residues. CDR1 and CDR2 (germline): MNHEY, SMNVEV (reference sequence). The CDR3 nucleotides are TGTGCCAGCAGTACGGACAGCACCGGGGAGCTGTTTTTT. The encoded protein is CASSTDSTGELFF.

This clonotype was seen a few times. The V gene is TRBV25-1, the J gene TRBJ2-5; the match to TRBD2 covers 13 bases. This CDR3 has 18 amino acids. Per germline, CDR1 MGHDK and CDR2 SYGVNS. With V trimmed by 3 bases and J by 4 bases, 11 bases remained unmatched. CDR3 bases: TGTGCCAGCAGTGATCCCTCGGGACTAGCGGGACCACTAGAGACCCAGTACTTC. It specifies CASSDPSGLAGPLETQYF. Supplemented by reference TRBV25-1 and TRBJ2-5, the full variable domain reads EADIYQTPRYLVIGTGKKITLECSQTMGHDKMYWYQQDPGMELHLIHYSYGVNSTEKGDLSSESTVSRIRTEHFPLTLESARPSHTSQYLCASSDPSGLAGPLETQYFGPGTRLLVL.

The chain combines TRBV25-1 with TRBJ2-5; possible D gene TRBD1, 5 bases. Trimming shortened V by 3 bases and J by 2 bases, and 10 bases separated the two germline ends. Germline CDR1 and CDR2: MGHDK and SYGVNS. The CDR3 is made up of 14 amino acids. The CDR3 DNA reads as TGTGCCAGCAGTGAGCTGACAGATCAAGAGACCCAGTACTTC. This codes for CASSELTDQETQYF.

Comment on this clonotype: A read error may explain this, as a much larger clone is one base away. The rearrangement uses TRBV7-3 and TRBJ2-7, with TRBD1 as a possible D gene (5 bases). This CDR3 is built from 15 residues. The ends were cut back, 5 bases at V and 0 bases at J, with 14 bases in the middle. CDR1 and CDR2 (germline): SGHTA, FQGTGA. The DNA of the CDR3 is TGTGCCAGCAGCAGGGGCACAGAGTACTCCTACGAGCAGTACTTC. Translating it yields CASSRGTEYSYEQYF. Looking up the rest from reference TRBV7-3 and TRBJ2-7 gives the full variable domain: GAGVSQTPSNKVTEKGKYVELRCDPISGHTALYWYRQSLGQGPEFLIYFQGTGAADDSGLPNDRFFAVRPEGSVSTLKIQRTERGDSAVYLCASSRGTEYSYEQYFGPGTRLTVT.

J is TRBJ1-3 and V is TRBV20-1; D gene ambiguous. Germline values: CDR1 DFQATT, CDR2 SNEGSKA (reference sequence). This CDR3 spans 14 amino acids. Deletions cut 1 base from V and 2 bases from J, with 9 bases between. CDR3 in amino acids: CSARGDGAGNTIYF. CDR3 coding DNA: TGCAGTGCTAGAGGTGACGGGGCTGGAAACACCATATATTTT.

J is TRBJ1-5 and V is TRBV11-1; D gene ambiguous. Trimming left V 4 bases short and J 6 bases short, with 16 bases between. Germline V gene lookup returns CDR1 SGHAT and CDR2 FQDESV (reference sequence). This CDR3 is built from 15 residues. The CDR3 DNA reads TGTGCCAGCAGCTCCCGAGATTTTACTGGTCAGCCCCAGCATTTT. Residues: CASSSRDFTGQPQHF. Variable domain in full (rest from reference TRBV11-1 and TRBJ1-5): EAEVAQSPRYKITEKSQAVAFWCDPISGHATLYWYRQILGQGPELLVQFQDESVVDDSQLPKDRFSAERLKGVDSTLKIQPAELGDSAMYLCASSSRDFTGQPQHFGDGTRLSIL.

This clonotype was recorded at least ten times. The chain has TRBV7-9 and TRBJ1-4; no reliable D call. This CDR3 region has 13 residues. The V and J ends lost 2 bases and 8 bases respectively, with 9 bases between them. CDR1 and CDR2 (germline): SEHNR, FQNEAQ (reference sequence). CDR3 region: CASSLPTVEKLFF. In DNA form, the CDR3 reads TGTGCCAGCAGCTTACCTACGGTAGAAAAACTGTTTTTT.

The chain employs TRBV9 and TRBJ2-2; D not certain. CDR3 length equals 12 residues. V gave up 4 bases and J gave up 9 bases, with 10 bases separating them. Per the germline V gene, CDR1 is SGDLS and CDR2 is YYNGEE. CDR3 loop: CASSHWARELFF. CDR3 coding DNA: TGTGCCAGCAGCCACTGGGCCCGGGAGCTGTTTTTT.

V is TRBV9 and J is TRBJ2-7, with 8 positions matching TRBD2. Unmatched junction bases numbered 6, after V lost 5 bases and J lost 5 bases. Germline CDR1 is SGDLS and CDR2 is YYNGEE. The length of the CDR3 is 13 residues. The DNA of the CDR3 is TGTGCCAGCAGTGGTAGCGGGAACAACGAGCAGTACTTC. Its protein is CASSGSGNNEQYF.

The rearrangement links TRBV5-6 to TRBJ2-7; 8 positions agree with TRBD1. This CDR3 is 13 amino acids long. Germline CDR1 is SGHDT and CDR2 is YYEEEE. With 4 bases clipped from V and 1 base from J, the junction kept 1 base outside the gene matches. In DNA, the CDR3 is TGTGCCAGCAGCAACAGGGGGTCCTACGAGCAGTACTTC. Amino acids: CASSNRGSYEQYF.

The chain has TRBV27 and TRBJ2-7; D ambiguous. Trimming left V 9 bases short and J 0 bases short, with 15 bases between. The germline V gene has CDR1 MNHEY and CDR2 SMNVEV (reference sequence). The CDR3 length is 14 residues. CDR3 loop: CASRKLDGSYEQYF. CDR3 in DNA: TGTGCCAGTAGGAAATTGGACGGCTCCTACGAGCAGTACTTC.

This clonotype is a singleton in its sample. CDR3 nucleotides: TGTGCCAGCCGGATCGTCGGGACAGGGGGAAACACTGAAGCTTTCTTT. Its translation: CASRIVGTGGNTEAFF. The V gene is TRBV25-1, the J gene TRBJ1-1; 11 bases line up with TRBD1. Germline CDR1 MGHDK, CDR2 SYGVNS. The CDR3 is 16 amino acids. Losses at the gene ends were 8 bases for V and 2 bases for J; bases not matched to a gene: 10.

Ten or more counts support this clonotype. V is TRBV29-1 and J is TRBJ1-1; D might be TRBD1 (5 bases). Trimming shortened V by 7 bases and J by 1 base, and 16 bases separated the two germline ends. CDR1 and CDR2 (germline): SQVTM, ANQGSEA. The CDR3 runs 14 residues. CDR3 sequence reads: CSAGDLWGNTEAFF. CDR3 DNA sequence: TGCAGCGCGGGGGACCTATGGGGGAACACTGAAGCTTTCTTT.

This clonotype was seen ten or more times. The chain joins TRBV20-1 to TRBJ1-3, with D tentatively TRBD1 (6 bases). Trimming stripped 6 bases from V and 6 bases from J, with 12 bases between. Germline V CDR1 and CDR2: DFQATT, SNEGSKA (reference sequence). The length of the CDR3 is 12 residues. This chain's CDR3 is CSAQHRANTIYF. CDR3 DNA sequence: TGCAGTGCCCAACACAGGGCAAACACCATATATTTT.

This chain links TRBV10-2 with TRBJ2-2, with 9 positions matching TRBD2. The CDR3 consists of 16 residues. The V segment lost 0 bases and the J segment 6 bases; nucleotides outside the gene matches: 5. From germline, CDR1 is WSHSY and CDR2 SAAADI. The CDR3 nucleotides read TGCGCCAGCAGTGAGTCTGCTAGCGGGACCTCCGGGGAGCTGTTTTTT. It translates to CASSESASGTSGELFF.

The gene calls are TRBV13 and TRBJ1-1; D is unresolved. The CDR3 sequence is 14 residues long. Germline V gene data show CDR1 as PRHDT and CDR2 as FYEKMQ (reference sequence). Trimming took off 3 bases at V and 0 bases at J, with 8 bases between the two ends. CDR3 protein: CASSFTALNTEAFF. CDR3 nucleotides: TGTGCCAGCAGCTTTACAGCGTTGAACACTGAAGCTTTCTTT.

V and J are TRBV9 and TRBJ1-1, with 8 bases identical to TRBD1. This CDR3 region has 16 residues. Germline V lookup: CDR1 SGDLS, CDR2 YYNGEE. V lost 2 bases to trimming and J lost 3 bases; unmatched junction nucleotides: 9. CDR3 sequence reads: CASSVTRDRGYTEAFF. The CDR3 DNA sequence: TGTGCCAGCAGCGTCACCCGAGACAGGGGTTACACTGAAGCTTTCTTT.

The V and J genes are TRBV6-5 and TRBJ2-5; D unclear. With 3 bases removed from V and 5 bases from J, the gap between germline ends came to 16 bases. The CDR3 length is 15 residues. In germline, CDR1 is MNHEY, CDR2 SVGAGI. The CDR3 is CASSYNKVSRETQYF. The CDR3 nucleotides read TGTGCCAGCAGTTATAATAAGGTTTCCAGGGAGACCCAGTACTTC.

The chain carries TRBV20-1 and TRBJ1-5, with a possible D match to TRBD1 (5 bases). The V end was cut by 6 bases, the J end by 0 bases, with 12 bases between. CDR1 is DFQATT and CDR2 is SNEGSKA in the germline V gene (reference sequence). The CDR3 covers 14 residues. CDR3: CSATRDGSNQPQHF. The CDR3 DNA sequence: TGCAGTGCCACCCGGGACGGTAGCAATCAGCCCCAGCATTTT.